The 2 T cell receptor beta chains below come from one sample, sequenced in a study of T cell changes during pregnancy in multiple sclerosis. The table came from immunoSEQ multiplex PCR; TCRdb's copy has only in-frame clones and leaves some out. The sample includes about 80,000 clones, 92% of them seen just once. Sample: peripheral blood, taken before pregnancy. Every receptor here comes from a female donor with multiple sclerosis, enrolled in a pregnancy study.

The chain links TRBV6-5 to TRBJ2-1, with D tentatively TRBD1 (6 bases). Deletions cut 0 bases from V and 0 bases from J, with 6 bases between. Germline V lookup: CDR1 MNHEY, CDR2 SVGAGI. The CDR3 is 15 amino acids. The chain's CDR3 is CASSYSTGSYNEQFF. CDR3 nucleotides: TGTGCCAGCAGTTACTCGACAGGCTCCTACAATGAGCAGTTCTTC.

The rearrangement links TRBV4-1 to TRBJ1-1; weak D call: TRBD1 (5 bases). V gave up 2 bases and J gave up 3 bases, with 13 bases separating them. CDR1 and CDR2 (germline): MGHRA, YSYEKL. This CDR3 comprises 15 residues. DNA of the CDR3: TGCGCCAGCAGCCAAAGATTGGGGGGGGACACTGAAGCTTTCTTT. Amino acids: CASSQRLGGDTEAFF.